Described below is a single T cell receptor (beta chain) sequence and its context. Antigen: not known. The germline CDR1 and CDR2 sequences are LGHNA and YSLEER. CDR3 length: 16 amino acids. V was clipped by 2 bases and J by 4 bases, with 14 bases between them. The method was immunoSEQ multiplex PCR; TCRdb's version includes in-frame clones alone and lacks a portion of them. The sample comprises about 420,000 clones, around 89% of which are singletons, and 3.6% rests with the top ten. The sample comes from a study of Ad26.COV2.S vaccination and SARS-CoV-2 variants. Study conclusions and caveats: Greater spike-specific TCR breadth was seen in vaccine recipients than in placebo recipients.

Regarding treatment: some 20 received Ad26.COV2.S at low or high dose, single or two shots; roughly 5 received placebo; per-sample allocation not given. Samples were taken on day 63 after the first vaccine or placebo injection. Cohort 1b enrolled adults aged 18-55 years in Boston. The vaccine antigen was prefusion-stabilized Wuhan SARS-CoV-2 spike. The chain joins TRBV4-3 to TRBJ1-4, with D perhaps matching TRBD1 (6 bases). This receptor was identified in a person aged 18-65 years who received the Ad26.COV2.S COVID-19 vaccine or a placebo. This material consisted of peripheral blood, taken in a trial of Ad26.COV2.S vaccine versus placebo. The CDR3 coding sequence is TGCGCCAGCAGCCAAAAACGGACAGTGTTTAATGAAAAACTGTTTTTT. Residues: CASSQKRTVFNEKLFF.